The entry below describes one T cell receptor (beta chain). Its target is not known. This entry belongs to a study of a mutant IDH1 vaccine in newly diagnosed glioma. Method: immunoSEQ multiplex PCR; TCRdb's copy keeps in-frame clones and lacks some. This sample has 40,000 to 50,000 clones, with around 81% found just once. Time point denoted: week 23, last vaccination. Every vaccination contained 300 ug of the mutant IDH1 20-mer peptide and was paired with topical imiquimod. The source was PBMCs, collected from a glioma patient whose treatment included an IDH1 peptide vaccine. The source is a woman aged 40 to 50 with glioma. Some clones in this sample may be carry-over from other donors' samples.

This CDR3 is CASSFSRDTEAFF. In DNA form, the CDR3 reads TGTGCCAGCAGCTTCTCCCGGGACACTGAAGCTTTCTTT. V and J are TRBV7-6 and TRBJ1-1; D gene unclear. Trimming left V 3 bases short and J 3 bases short, with 8 bases between. Per germline, CDR1 SGHVS and CDR2 FNYEAQ. The CDR3 runs to 13 residues.